This T cell receptor (beta chain) originates from a study of shared clonotypes between healthy human individuals. Overall study: Per-donor plates numbered three CD4 naive, three CD4 memory, two CD8 naive and one CD8 memory.

Sorted-subset replicate PCRs used about 190 ng of genomic DNA. This amount corresponded to some 32,000 T cell genomes. Clones were sequenced by immunoSEQ multiplex PCR, and TCRdb holds only the in-frame ones, with some missing. The data show roughly 650,000 clones, roughly 96% seen once. Germline CDR1 reads MNHEY; CDR2 reads SVGAGI. V was cut by 2 bases and J by 4 bases, with 14 bases left in between. The CDR3 is 15 amino acids. The naive CD8 subset, CD45RO-negative cells positively selected for CCR7, excluded terminally differentiated effector memory CD45RA+ cells. Donors, without exception, were Caucasian adults residing in Nashville, Tennessee.

The TCR was taken from a woman aged 30 to 39 in good health. Source material: naive CD8+ T cells sorted from blood. The J gene is TRBJ1-1, the V gene TRBV6-5, with no clear D. CDR3 region: CASSYSRFLATEAFF. The CDR3 coding sequence is TGTGCCAGCAGTTACAGTCGTTTTTTAGCCACTGAAGCTTTCTTT.